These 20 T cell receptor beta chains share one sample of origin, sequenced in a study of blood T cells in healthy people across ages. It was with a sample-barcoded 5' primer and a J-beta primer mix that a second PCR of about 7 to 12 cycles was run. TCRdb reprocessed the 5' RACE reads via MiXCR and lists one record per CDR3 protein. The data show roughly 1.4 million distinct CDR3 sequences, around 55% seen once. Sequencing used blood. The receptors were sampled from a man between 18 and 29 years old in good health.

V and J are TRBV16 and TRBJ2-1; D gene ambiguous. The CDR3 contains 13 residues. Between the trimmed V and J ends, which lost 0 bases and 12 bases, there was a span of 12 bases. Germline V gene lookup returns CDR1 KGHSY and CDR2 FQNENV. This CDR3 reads CASSQSNVDMQFF. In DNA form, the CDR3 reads TGTGCCAGCAGCCAATCGAACGTTGACATGCAGTTCTTC.

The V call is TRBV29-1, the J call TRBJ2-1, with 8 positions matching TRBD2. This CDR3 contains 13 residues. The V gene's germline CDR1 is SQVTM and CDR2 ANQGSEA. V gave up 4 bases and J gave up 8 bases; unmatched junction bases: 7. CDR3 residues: CSVVSGTRDEQFF. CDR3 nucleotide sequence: TGCAGCGTTGTTAGCGGGACGAGGGATGAGCAGTTCTTC.

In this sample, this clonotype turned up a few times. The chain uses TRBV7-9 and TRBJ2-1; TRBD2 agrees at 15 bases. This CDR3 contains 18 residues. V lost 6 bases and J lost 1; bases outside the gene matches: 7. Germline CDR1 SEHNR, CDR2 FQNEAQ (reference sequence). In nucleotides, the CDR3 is TGTGCCAGCAGTGAGGGGACTAGCGGGAGGTCGTCCTACAATGAGCAGTTCTTC. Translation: CASSEGTSGRSSYNEQFF. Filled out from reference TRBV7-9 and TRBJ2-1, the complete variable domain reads DTGVSQNPRHKITKRGQNVTFRCDPISEHNRLYWYRQTLGQGPEFLTYFQNEAQLEKSRLLSDRFSAERPKGSFSTLEIQRTEQGDSAMYLCASSEGTSGRSSYNEQFFGPGTRLTVL.

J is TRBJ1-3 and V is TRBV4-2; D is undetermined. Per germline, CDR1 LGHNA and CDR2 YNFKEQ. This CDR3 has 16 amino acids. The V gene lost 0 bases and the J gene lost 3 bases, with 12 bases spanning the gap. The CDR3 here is CASSQETGMIGNTIYF. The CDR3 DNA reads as TGTGCCAGCAGCCAAGAGACGGGGATGATTGGAAACACCATATATTTT.

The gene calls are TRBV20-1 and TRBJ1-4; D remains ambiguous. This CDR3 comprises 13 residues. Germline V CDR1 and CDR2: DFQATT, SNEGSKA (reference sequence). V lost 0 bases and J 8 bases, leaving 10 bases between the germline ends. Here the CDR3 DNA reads TGCAGTGCTAGAGACATACTAGACGAAAAACTGTTTTTT. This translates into CSARDILDEKLFF.

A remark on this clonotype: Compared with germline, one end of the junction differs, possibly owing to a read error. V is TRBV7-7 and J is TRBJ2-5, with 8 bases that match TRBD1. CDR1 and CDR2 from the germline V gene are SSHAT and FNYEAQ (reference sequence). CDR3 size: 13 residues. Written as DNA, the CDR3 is TGTGCTAGCAGCTCGGACAGGGACAATGAGCAGTACTTC. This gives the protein CASSSDRDNEQYF. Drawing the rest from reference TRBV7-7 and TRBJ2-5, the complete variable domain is GAGVSQSPRYKVTKRGQDVTLRCDPISSHATLYWYQQALGQGPEFLTYFNYEAQPDKSGLPSDRFSAERPEGSISTLTIQRTEQRDSAMYRCASSSDRDNEQYFGPGTRLLVL.

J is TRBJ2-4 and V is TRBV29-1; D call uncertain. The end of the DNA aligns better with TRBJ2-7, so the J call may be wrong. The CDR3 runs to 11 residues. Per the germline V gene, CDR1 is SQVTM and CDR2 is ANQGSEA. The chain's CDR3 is CSVQSSYEQYF. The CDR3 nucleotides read TGCAGCGTTCAAAGCTCCTACGAGCAGTACTTC.

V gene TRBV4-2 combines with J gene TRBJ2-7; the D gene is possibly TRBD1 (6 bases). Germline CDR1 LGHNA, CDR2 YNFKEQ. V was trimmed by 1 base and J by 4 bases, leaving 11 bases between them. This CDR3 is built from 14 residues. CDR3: CASSQGRQVYEQYF. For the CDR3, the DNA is TGTGCCAGCAGCCAAGGGCGACAGGTTTACGAGCAGTACTTC.

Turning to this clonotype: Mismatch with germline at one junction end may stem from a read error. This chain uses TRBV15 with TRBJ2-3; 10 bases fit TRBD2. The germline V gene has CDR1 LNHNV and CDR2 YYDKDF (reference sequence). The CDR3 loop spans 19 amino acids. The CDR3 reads CAASRDRIAGGTSTDTQYF. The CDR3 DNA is TGTGCCGCCAGCAGAGATAGAATAGCGGGGGGCACTAGCACAGATACGCAGTATTTT.

The CDR3 loop reads CASSLGTGGDGDNEQFF. CDR3 nucleotide sequence: TGTGCCAGCAGCTTGGGGACAGGGGGTGATGGGGACAATGAGCAGTTCTTC. V usage is TRBV5-4 and J usage is TRBJ2-1; 10 nucleotides align to TRBD1. This CDR3 has 17 residues. Germline CDR1 SGHNT, CDR2 YYREEE (reference sequence). After removal of 0 bases from V and 5 bases from J, the junction contained 8 bases not matched to a gene.

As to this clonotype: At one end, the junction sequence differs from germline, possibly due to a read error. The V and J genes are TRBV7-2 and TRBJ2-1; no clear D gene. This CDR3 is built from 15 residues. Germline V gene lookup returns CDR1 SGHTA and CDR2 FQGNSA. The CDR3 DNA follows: TGTGCCGGCAGCTTAACCCCTAGATATTACAATGAGCAGTTCTTC. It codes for CAGSLTPRYYNEQFF.

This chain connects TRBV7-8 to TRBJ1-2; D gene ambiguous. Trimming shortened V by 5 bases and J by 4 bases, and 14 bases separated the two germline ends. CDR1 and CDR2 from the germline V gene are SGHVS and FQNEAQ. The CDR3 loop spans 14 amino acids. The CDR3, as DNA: TGTGCCAGCAGCGTGGCGGAAGGAGTCTATGGCTACACCTTC. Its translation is CASSVAEGVYGYTF. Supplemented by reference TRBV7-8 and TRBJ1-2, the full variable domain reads GAGVSQSPRYKVAKRGQDVALRCDPISGHVSLFWYQQALGQGPEFLTYFQNEAQLDKSGLPSDRFFAERPEGSVSTLKIQRTQQEDSAVYLCASSVAEGVYGYTFGSGTRLTVV.

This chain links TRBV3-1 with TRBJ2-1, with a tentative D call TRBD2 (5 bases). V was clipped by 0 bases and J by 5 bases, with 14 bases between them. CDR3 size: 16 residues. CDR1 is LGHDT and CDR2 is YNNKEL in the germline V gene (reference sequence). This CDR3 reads CASSQDRSGINNEQFF. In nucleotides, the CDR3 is TGTGCCAGCAGCCAAGATCGCTCCGGGATAAACAATGAGCAGTTCTTC.

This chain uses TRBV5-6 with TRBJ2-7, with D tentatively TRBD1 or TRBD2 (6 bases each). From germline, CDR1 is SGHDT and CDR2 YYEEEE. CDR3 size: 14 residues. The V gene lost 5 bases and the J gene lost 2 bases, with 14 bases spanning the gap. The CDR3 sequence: CASSQWGAPYEQYF. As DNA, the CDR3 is TGTGCCAGCAGTCAGTGGGGGGCCCCCTACGAGCAGTACTTC.

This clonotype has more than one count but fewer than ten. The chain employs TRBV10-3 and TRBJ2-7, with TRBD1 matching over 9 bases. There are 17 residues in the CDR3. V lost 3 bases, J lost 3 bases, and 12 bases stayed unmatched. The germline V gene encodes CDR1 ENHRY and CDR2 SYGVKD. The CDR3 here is CAISDPGTGLGGYEQYF. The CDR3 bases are TGTGCCATCAGTGACCCCGGGACAGGGTTAGGAGGCTACGAGCAGTACTTC.

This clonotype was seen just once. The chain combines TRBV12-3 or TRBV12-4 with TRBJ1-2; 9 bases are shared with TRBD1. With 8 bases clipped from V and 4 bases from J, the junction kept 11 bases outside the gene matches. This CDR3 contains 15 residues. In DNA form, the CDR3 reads TGTGCCAGCTCCACGGGACAGGGAGATTTCTATGGCTACACCTTC. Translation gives CASSTGQGDFYGYTF.

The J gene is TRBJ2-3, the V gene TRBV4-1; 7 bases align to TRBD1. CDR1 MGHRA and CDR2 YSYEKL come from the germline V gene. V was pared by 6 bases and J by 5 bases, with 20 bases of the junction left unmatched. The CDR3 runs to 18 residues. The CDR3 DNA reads TGCGCCAGCAGTCAAATGACTTTAGTAGAGGGGGCGCAAGATACGCAGTATTTT. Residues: CASSQMTLVEGAQDTQYF.

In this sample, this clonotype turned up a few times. CDR3 residues: CASSYTSGRESSEQYF. As DNA, the CDR3 is TGTGCCAGCAGCTATACTAGCGGGAGGGAGTCTAGCGAGCAGTACTTC. The gene calls are TRBV7-6 and TRBJ2-7; 13 nucleotides agree with TRBD2. With V trimmed by 4 bases and J by 6 bases, 9 bases remained unmatched. From germline, CDR1 is SGHVS and CDR2 FNYEAQ. This CDR3 has 16 amino acids.

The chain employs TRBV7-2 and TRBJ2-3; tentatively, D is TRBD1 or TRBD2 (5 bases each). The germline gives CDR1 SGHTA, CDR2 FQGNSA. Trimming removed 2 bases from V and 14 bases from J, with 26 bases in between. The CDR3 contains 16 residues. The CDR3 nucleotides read TGTGCCAGCAGCTTAAAGCCGGGACGGAATCGTGGAGCAGCGTATTTT. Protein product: CASSLKPGRNRGAAYF.

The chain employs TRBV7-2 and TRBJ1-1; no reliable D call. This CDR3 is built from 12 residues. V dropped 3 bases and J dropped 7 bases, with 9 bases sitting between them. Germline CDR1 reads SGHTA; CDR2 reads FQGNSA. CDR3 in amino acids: CASSFEYNEAFF. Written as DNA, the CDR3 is TGTGCCAGCAGCTTTGAGTACAATGAAGCTTTCTTT.